This T cell receptor (beta chain) was sequenced during a study of response to subunit inactivated influenza vaccine (dated by TCRdb to the late 2010s). Background for the entire study: To follow how T cells responded to a trivalent subunit inactivated influenza vaccine, the researchers relied on deep quantitative profiling of the T cell receptor repertoire.

The library was generated by RT-PCR. Sequencing was performed on an Illumina HiSeq 2500. The public sequencing data were trimmed at Q25 with fastp and processed into clonotypes with MiXCR by TCRdb, which kept only in-frame beta chains. Rows with one shared CDR3 protein collapse into an entry with the most common genes and DNA. The sample table lists hundreds of thousands of distinct CDR3 sequences, less than 20% of them with a count of one. Of the sample, roughly 10% is held by the ten largest clones. From cysteine to phenylalanine, the CDR3 is 16 amino acids long. Of all the DNA, just the CDR3 is kept, 48 bases in frame from base 1. Taken from the germline V gene (reference sequence), the CDR1 and CDR2 loops are LNHNV and YYDKDF. Trimming at the junction amounts to 1 base on V and 8 bases on J, and the germline ends lie 18 bases apart. Overall results and qualifications from the work: The authors suggested that each seasonal influenza vaccination may recruit only a limited number of new T cells.

Regarding this clonotype: This clone's antigen is unknown. Base-call qualities are not available, and no considerably larger clone is one nucleotide away.

The chain is made from TRBV15 and TRBJ2-1; the D gene cannot be named for sure. This clonotype originated in a man aged 45-65 years who received an inactivated influenza vaccine. Donor details come from another sample of the same person, matched by shared clones. The source was PBMCs from blood, collected 5 days after vaccination. CDR3 region: CATSRAPPSLGDEQFF. The nucleotide sequence reads TGTGCCACCAGCAGAGCCCCCCCGTCCCTAGGCGATGAGCAGTTCTTC.